This T cell receptor (beta chain) was sequenced in a study of blood T cell repertoires in COVID-19. On the study more broadly: Spain, Italy and the United States supplied samples that represented acute and convalescent COVID-19. Nucleic acid was either cDNA or gDNA, and it came from T cells, B-cell-depleted T cells, or PBMCs.

In the study's own analysis: Amplification of reference gene primers provided the estimated nucleated cell counts. The method was immunoSEQ multiplex PCR; TCRdb's version includes in-frame clones alone and lacks a portion of them. From that table come the V and J calls and clone size; the DNA was used to work out D and trimming. This sample yields 25,000 to 35,000 clones, of which approximately 80% are seen a single time; approximately 15% belongs to the top ten. CDR3 size: 14 residues. Trimming removed 2 bases from V and 5 bases from J; junction bases left unmatched: 2. In germline, CDR1 is LGHNA, CDR2 YNFKEQ.

Sequencing used peripheral blood. J is TRBJ1-5 and V is TRBV4-2, with 8 nucleotides matching TRBD1. The receptor comes from a man aged 65-85 years with active COVID-19. In DNA form, the CDR3 reads TGTGCCAGCAGCCAACAGGACAGGGATCAGCCCCAGCATTTT. Amino acid sequence: CASSQQDRDQPQHF.